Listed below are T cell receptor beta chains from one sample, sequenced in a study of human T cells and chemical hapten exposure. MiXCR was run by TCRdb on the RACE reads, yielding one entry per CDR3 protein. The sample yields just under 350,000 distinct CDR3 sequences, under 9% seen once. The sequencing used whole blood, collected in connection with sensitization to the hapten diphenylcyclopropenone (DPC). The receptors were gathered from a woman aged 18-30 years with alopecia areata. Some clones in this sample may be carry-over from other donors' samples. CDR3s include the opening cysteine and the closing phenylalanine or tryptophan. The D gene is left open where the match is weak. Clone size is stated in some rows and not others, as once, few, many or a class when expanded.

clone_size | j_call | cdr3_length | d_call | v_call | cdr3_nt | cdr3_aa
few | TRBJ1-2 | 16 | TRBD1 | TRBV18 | TGTGCCAGCTCACGAGCCGACAGGGTGACTAACTATGGCTACACCTTC | CASSRADRVTNYGYTF
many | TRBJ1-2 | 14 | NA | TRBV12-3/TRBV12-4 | TGTGCCAGCAGTAAGATTTATGGCTACTATGGCTACACCTTC | CASSKIYGYYGYTF
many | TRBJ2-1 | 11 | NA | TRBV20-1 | TGCAGTGCTAGCCTAGCCCATGAGCAGTTCTTC | CSASLAHEQFF
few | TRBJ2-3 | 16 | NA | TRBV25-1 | TGTGCCAGCAGTGAATCTATCGCGGTAAACACAGATACGCAGTATTTT | CASSESIAVNTDTQYF
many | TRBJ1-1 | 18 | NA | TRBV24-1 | TGTGCCACCAGTGATTTGTACCTCCTCGACAGAAAGAGGCTTGAAGCTTTCTTT | CATSDLYLLDRKRLEAFF
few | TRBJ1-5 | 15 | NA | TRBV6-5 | TGTGCCAGCAGTTACTCCGCCACGAGCAATCAGCCCCAGCATTTT | CASSYSATSNQPQHF
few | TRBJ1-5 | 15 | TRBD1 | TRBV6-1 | TGTGCCAGCAGTGACAGGGGGCGCGGCAATCAGCCCCAGCATTTT | CASSDRGRGNQPQHF
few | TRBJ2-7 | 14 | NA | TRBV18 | TGTGCCAGCTCGAACCAGGGGAGCCCCTACGAGCAGTACTTC | CASSNQGSPYEQYF
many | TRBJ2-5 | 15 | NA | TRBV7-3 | TGTGCCAGCAGCTTAAATGTGGGGGGCCGGGAGACCCAGTACTTC | CASSLNVGGRETQYF
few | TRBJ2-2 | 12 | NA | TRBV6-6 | TGTGCCAGCAGCGGGCCTACCGGGGAGCTGTTTTTT | CASSGPTGELFF
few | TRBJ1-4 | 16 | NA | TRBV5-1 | TGCGCCAGCAGCTTGGAAGCAGGTGGAACTAATGAAAAACTGTTTTTT | CASSLEAGGTNEKLFF
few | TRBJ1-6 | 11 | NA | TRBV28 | TGTGCCAGCAGTACAGGGTTGTCCCTCCACTTT | CASSTGLSLHF
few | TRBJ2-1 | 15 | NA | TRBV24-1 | TGTGCCACCAGTGGGGGAGACCCCATCTACAATGAGCAGTTCTTC | CATSGGDPIYNEQFF
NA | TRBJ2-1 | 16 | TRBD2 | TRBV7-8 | TGTGCCAGCAGCCCCACTCGACTAGCGGGGGTCAATGAGCAGTTCTTC | CASSPTRLAGVNEQFF
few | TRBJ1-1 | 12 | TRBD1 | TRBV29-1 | TGCAGCGTTGAAGGACAGGGCCGTGAAGCTTTCTTT | CSVEGQGREAFF
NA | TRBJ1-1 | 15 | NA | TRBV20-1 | TGCAGTGCTAGAGGTACTCAGGGGTTCGGCACTGAAGCTTTCTTT | CSARGTQGFGTEAFF
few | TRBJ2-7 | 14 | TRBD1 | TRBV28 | TGTGCCAGCAGTACCGGAGGACAGGGATCCGAGCAGTACTTC | CASSTGGQGSEQYF
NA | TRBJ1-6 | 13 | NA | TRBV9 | TGTGCCAGCAGCGTAGAAGAGGGGTCACCCCTCCACTTT | CASSVEEGSPLHF